This T cell receptor (beta chain) appears in the sequencing data of a study of CD8 T cells in ankylosing spondylitis. Study outcomes and limitations: Ankylosing spondylitis blood appeared to be characterized by a TCR beta motif of roughly eight highly homologous variants. Disease-linked clones displayed a CD8+ phenotype and appeared relatively rarely in peripheral blood. In the blood and synovial fluid of reactive arthritis, some motif variants had been previously reported.

Quantitative 5'-RACE with molecular barcodes produced the TCR beta libraries. TCRdb recomputed calls from the 5' RACE reads with MiXCR, one row per CDR3 protein. The data contain some 840,000 distinct CDR3 sequences, 10% to 15% of them singletons. Germline CDR1 MDHEN, CDR2 SYDVKM. The CDR3 contains 13 residues. V lost 8 bases, J lost 3 bases, and 3 bases stayed unmatched. In the case of this clonotype: Its antigen remains unidentified.

The clonotype was recovered from a male donor with ankylosing spondylitis. Specimen: blood, either unsorted or a sorted T cell fraction (not recorded which). The chain recombines TRBV28 with TRBJ2-3, with TRBD1 matching 9 bases. This chain's CDR3 is CASRDRETDTQYF. CDR3 coding DNA: TGTGCCAGCCGGGACAGGGAAACAGATACGCAGTATTTT.